The rows below give T cell receptor beta chains drawn from one sample of a study of blood T cell repertoires in COVID-19. Data came from immunoSEQ multiplex PCR; TCRdb stores just in-frame clones and leaves some out. In the table there are under 250,000 clones, about 83% of which are singletons. The sample was peripheral blood. All receptors come from an older man with acute or convalescent COVID-19. Each CDR3 is given with its conserved first and last residue. D genes are given only for firm matches. Clone size is stated in some rows and not others, as once, few, many or a class when expanded.

size	V	J	D	DNA	CDR3
once	TRBV3-1/TRBV3-2	TRBJ1-5	NA	TGTGCCAGCAGCCCTGGGGCAGCCCATAGCAATCAGCCCCAGCATTTT	CASSPGAAHSNQPQHF
NA	TRBV28	TRBJ1-1	TRBD1	TGTGCCAGCAGTTACATCAACAGGGGGATCATGAACACTGAAGCTTTCTTT	CASSYINRGIMNTEAFF
NA	TRBV5-1	TRBJ2-5	TRBD2	TGCGCCAGCAGCCCCGGGACTCCCGGGGGGGAGACCCAGTACTTC	CASSPGTPGGETQYF
once	TRBV15	TRBJ1-5	NA	TGTGCCACCGCAGAGGGGGGGCGTGGCAATCAGCCCCAGCATTTT	CATAEGGRGNQPQHF
NA	TRBV19	TRBJ2-5	NA	TGTGCCAGTGGGGCAGGTGCCGAGACCCAGTACTTC	CASGAGAETQYF
few	TRBV9	TRBJ1-2	NA	TGTGCCAGCAGCGAGTACGGGGGGTGGAATGGCTACACCTTC	CASSEYGGWNGYTF
few	TRBV4-2	TRBJ1-6	NA	TGTGCCAGCAGCGGAAGGTACGGCACCTCAGCGGGCTCCTATAATTCACCCCTCCACTTT	CASSGRYGTSAGSYNSPLHF
NA	TRBV27	TRBJ1-2	TRBD1	TGTGCCAGCAGTTACCGGGACAGGACCTTCTATGGCTACACCTTC	CASSYRDRTFYGYTF
NA	TRBV27	TRBJ1-2	NA	TGTGCCAGCAGTTCAATGACCGGGAGCTATGGCTACACCTTC	CASSSMTGSYGYTF
NA	TRBV7-8	TRBJ2-3	TRBD2	TGTGCCAGCAGCTGGTACACTAGCGACGATACGCAGTATTTT	CASSWYTSDDTQYF
NA	TRBV28	TRBJ1-2	NA	TGTGCCAGCAGTTTGGGTGGCAACAGGGCCCCCTATGGCTACACCTTC	CASSLGGNRAPYGYTF
NA	TRBV7-2	TRBJ2-5	TRBD2	TGTGCCAGCAGCTTAGGCGGGGGAAGGCAAGAGACCCAGTACTTC	CASSLGGGRQETQYF
NA	TRBV5-1	TRBJ2-2	NA	TGCGCCAGCAGCTTGGATGCGGGGGCACCGAACACCGGGGAGCTGTTTTTT	CASSLDAGAPNTGELFF
NA	TRBV24-1	TRBJ2-3	NA	TGTGCCACCACAGGAGGCAGAGCAGATACGCAGTATTTT	CATTGGRADTQYF
NA	TRBV9	TRBJ1-2	NA	TGTGCCAGCCGGGGGACTCTCTTAGGCTATGGCTACACCTTC	CASRGTLLGYGYTF
NA	TRBV6-6	TRBJ1-2	NA	TGTGCCAGCAGTTATGGGGAGGGAGGTGGCTACACCTTC	CASSYGEGGGYTF
NA	TRBV7-9	TRBJ2-7	TRBD1	TGTGCCAGCAGCGAAGGACAGGGGTCCTACGAGCAGTACTTC	CASSEGQGSYEQYF
NA	TRBV5-6	TRBJ1-1	TRBD1	TGTGCCAGCAGCTTAGGACAGGGGGCGATTGAAGCTTTCTTT	CASSLGQGAIEAFF
NA	TRBV4-1	TRBJ2-7	NA	TGCGCCAGCAGCCAAGGAGAGCCCTACGAGCAGTACTTC	CASSQGEPYEQYF
few	TRBV2	TRBJ2-7	TRBD1	TGTGCCAGCAGGGGGAACACAGGGGGGACCTACGAGCAGTACTTC	CASRGNTGGTYEQYF
NA	TRBV5-4	TRBJ2-2	NA	TGTGCCAGCAGCTTGTTCGGGGTATCCACCGGGGAGCTGTTTTTT	CASSLFGVSTGELFF
NA	TRBV23-1	TRBJ2-7	NA	TGCGCCAGCAGTCCCCCAGGGGAATCCTACGAGCAGTACTTC	CASSPPGESYEQYF
NA	TRBV27	TRBJ1-4	TRBD1	TGTGCCAGCAGTCTACAGGGGGAGAATGAAAAACTGTTTTTT	CASSLQGENEKLFF
NA	TRBV28	TRBJ1-5	NA	TGTGCCAGCCGATCACCGACAGGCAACTATCAGCCCCAGCATTTT	CASRSPTGNYQPQHF
NA	TRBV28	TRBJ1-6	NA	TGTGCCAGCAGTAATGAACAGGGTTCACCCCTCCACTTT	CASSNEQGSPLHF
once	TRBV5-1	TRBJ1-1	TRBD1	TGCGCCAGCAGCCTGGGACAGGGAAAGACTGAAGCTTTCTTT	CASSLGQGKTEAFF
NA	TRBV29-1	TRBJ2-1	TRBD2	TGCAGCGTTGAGGGACTAGCGGGAGGCAATGAGCAGTTCTTC	CSVEGLAGGNEQFF
NA	TRBV24-1	TRBJ2-3	TRBD1	TGTGCCACCAGTGATTTACAGGGGTCAGATACGCAGTATTTT	CATSDLQGSDTQYF
NA	TRBV19	TRBJ1-4	TRBD1	TGTGCCAGTAGTTCGACAGGGGTTGATGAAAAACTGTTTTTT	CASSSTGVDEKLFF
once	TRBV2	TRBJ1-2	TRBD1	TGTGCCAGCAGTGAGAGTACAGGGGCGCTTTCCTATGGCTACACCTTC	CASSESTGALSYGYTF
once	TRBV5-1	TRBJ2-3	TRBD2	TGCGCCAGCCTAGGGCTAGCGGGAGCCGGGACAGATACGCAGTATTTT	CASLGLAGAGTDTQYF
NA	TRBV3-1/TRBV3-2	TRBJ2-3	TRBD2	TGTGCCAGCAGCCGGGGGACTAGAGTTGATACGCAGTATTTT	CASSRGTRVDTQYF
NA	TRBV18	TRBJ1-6	TRBD1	TGTGCCAGCTCACCACCCCGGACAGGGACCTATAATTCACCCCTCCACTTT	CASSPPRTGTYNSPLHF
NA	TRBV15	TRBJ2-7	TRBD1	TGTGCCACCCGAGACAGGCGGACAGGGGGGAACGAGCAGTACTTC	CATRDRRTGGNEQYF
NA	TRBV7-9	TRBJ1-2	NA	TGTGCCAGCACCACATACGGAGGGGTCCCTTTCCGGGTCGATGGCTACACCTTC	CASTTYGGVPFRVDGYTF
NA	TRBV3-1/TRBV3-2	TRBJ1-1	NA	TGTGCCAGCAGCCAAGGGCAGGGGAGCGCTTTCTTT	CASSQGQGSAFF
NA	TRBV19	TRBJ2-1	TRBD1	TGTGCCAGTAGTCTCCTACAGGGGGGATCCGGTGAGCAGTTCTTC	CASSLLQGGSGEQFF
NA	TRBV12-5	TRBJ1-1	NA	TGTGCTAGTCTCGAAGGCGGGGGTGAAGCTTTCTTT	CASLEGGGEAFF
NA	TRBV5-6	TRBJ1-2	NA	TGTGCCAGCAGCTTGGCCAGTGTCGCTAACTATGGCTACACCTTC	CASSLASVANYGYTF
NA	TRBV7-2	TRBJ1-6	NA	TGTGCCAGCACCTTTAGACAGCCTGGGTCACCCCTCCACTTT	CASTFRQPGSPLHF
NA	TRBV6-5	TRBJ1-1	NA	TGTGCCAGCAGCCTACCGGGACACGGCAGGAGAGAAGCTTTCTTT	CASSLPGHGRREAFF
NA	TRBV7-9	TRBJ2-1	NA	TGTGCCAGCAGCTTAGAATCCGGAGGGAGGAATGAGCAGTTCTTC	CASSLESGGRNEQFF
once	TRBV27	TRBJ1-6	TRBD1	TGTGCCAGCAGTTCCGACAGGGGTAATTCACCCCTCCACTTT	CASSSDRGNSPLHF
NA	TRBV9	TRBJ2-1	TRBD2	TGTGCCAGCAGCCCGAGACTAGCAACGAATGAGCAGTTCTTC	CASSPRLATNEQFF
NA	TRBV18	TRBJ1-4	NA	TGTGCCAGCTCACCAAGGAGTCAGTGGTTCGAAAAACTGTTTTTT	CASSPRSQWFEKLFF
NA	TRBV20-1	TRBJ1-2	TRBD1	TGCAGTGCGTGGGACAGGGATGGCTACACCTTC	CSAWDRDGYTF
NA	TRBV29-1	TRBJ2-4	NA	TGCAGCGTTGGGGGTCGGGATAACATTCAGTACTTC	CSVGGRDNIQYF
NA	TRBV5-1	TRBJ2-3	TRBD2	TGCGCCAGCACTAGCGGGAGCACAGATACGCAGTATTTT	CASTSGSTDTQYF
NA	TRBV19	TRBJ1-1	NA	TGTGCCAGTAGTCTGGCCCCGGGGAACACTGAAGCTTTCTTT	CASSLAPGNTEAFF
NA	TRBV19	TRBJ1-1	NA	TGTGCCAGTAGTATCGGCAGCGAGAACACTGAAGCTTTCTTT	CASSIGSENTEAFF
NA	TRBV3-1/TRBV3-2	TRBJ2-3	NA	TGTGCCAGCAGCCAAAACCCAGCGGATACGCAGTATTTT	CASSQNPADTQYF
NA	TRBV19	TRBJ1-2	NA	TGTGCCAGTAGGTCGGTGGTTGGCTACACCTTC	CASRSVVGYTF
NA	TRBV5-4	TRBJ2-1	TRBD2	TGTGCCAGCAGCTTGGCTAGCGGGGCGAACAATGAGCAGTTCTTC	CASSLASGANNEQFF
NA	TRBV7-2	TRBJ1-2	NA	TGTGCCAGCAGCTACCTGTCAGGATCCGCTAACTATGGCTACACCTTC	CASSYLSGSANYGYTF
NA	TRBV24-1	TRBJ1-2	TRBD1	TGTGCCACCAGTGATACAGGGGGCTTATATGGCTACACCTTC	CATSDTGGLYGYTF